This note documents a single T cell receptor (beta chain) sequence. This sample is part of a study of blood T cell repertoires in COVID-19. Turning to the study itself: The origin of the acute and convalescent COVID-19 samples was the United States, Italy and Spain. T cells, B-cell-depleted T cells, or PBMCs provided the cDNA or gDNA that served as material.

The authors' processing: Reference gene primer amplification in the assay estimated nucleated cell counts. Sequenced by immunoSEQ multiplex PCR; TCRdb stores in-frame clones only, minus some. V and J calls and clone size come straight from that table; D and trimming were deduced from the DNA. Of 250,000 to 350,000 clones in the sample, around 85% were seen once. Input material: peripheral blood. The sequence was collected from a woman aged 45 to 65 with active or convalescent COVID-19.

The chain's CDR3 is CASSEDPGDYGYTF. CDR3 nucleotides: TGTGCCAGCAGTGAGGACCCGGGGGACTATGGCTACACCTTC. The chain employs TRBV6-1 and TRBJ1-2; a weak D match, TRBD1 (5 bases). The CDR3 sequence is 14 residues long. Looked up from germline, CDR1 is MNHNS and CDR2 is SASEGT. V was pared by 3 bases and J by 3 bases, with 11 bases between.